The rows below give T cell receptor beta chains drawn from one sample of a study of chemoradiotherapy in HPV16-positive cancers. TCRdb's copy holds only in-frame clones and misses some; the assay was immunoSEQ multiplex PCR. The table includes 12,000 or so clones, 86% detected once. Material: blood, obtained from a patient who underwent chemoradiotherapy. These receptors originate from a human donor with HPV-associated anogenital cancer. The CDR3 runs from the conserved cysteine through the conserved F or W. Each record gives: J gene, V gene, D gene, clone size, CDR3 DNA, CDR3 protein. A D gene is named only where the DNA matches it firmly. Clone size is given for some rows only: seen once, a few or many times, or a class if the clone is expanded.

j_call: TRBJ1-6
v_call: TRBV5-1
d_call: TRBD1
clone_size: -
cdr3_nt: TGCGCCAGCAGCACCCAGACAGGGAGGGGTTCACCCCTCCACTTT
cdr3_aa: CASSTQTGRGSPLHF

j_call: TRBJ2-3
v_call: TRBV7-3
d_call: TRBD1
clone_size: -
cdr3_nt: TGTGCCAGCAGCCCTCGACAGGGGGCTTTTGATACGCAGTATTTT
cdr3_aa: CASSPRQGAFDTQYF

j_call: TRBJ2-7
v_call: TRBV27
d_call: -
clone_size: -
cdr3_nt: TGTGCCAGCAGTTTAAGGGGACATTACTCCTACGAGCAGTACTTC
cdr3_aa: CASSLRGHYSYEQYF

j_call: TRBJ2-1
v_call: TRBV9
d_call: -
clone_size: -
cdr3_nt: TGTGCCAGCAGCGTAGTAGAGGGGCTCCAGTTCTTC
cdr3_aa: CASSVVEGLQFF

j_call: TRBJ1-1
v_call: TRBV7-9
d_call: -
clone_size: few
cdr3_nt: TGTGCCAGCATCCTTAAGGGCTACACTGAAGCTTTCTTT
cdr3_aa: CASILKGYTEAFF

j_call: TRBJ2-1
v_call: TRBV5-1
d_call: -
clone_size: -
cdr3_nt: TGCGCCAGCAGCTTGGCATCCGGCTTCTACAATGAGCAGTTCTTC
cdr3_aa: CASSLASGFYNEQFF

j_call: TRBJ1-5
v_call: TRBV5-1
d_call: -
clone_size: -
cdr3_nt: TGCGCCAGCAGCTTGGGGGCCTCTCGGATAGAGCCCCAGCATTTT
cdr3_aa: CASSLGASRIEPQHF

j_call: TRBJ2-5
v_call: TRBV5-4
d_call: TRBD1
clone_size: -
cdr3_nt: TGTGCCAGCATGCTAGGACAGGGGAACCAAGAGACCCAGTACTTC
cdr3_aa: CASMLGQGNQETQYF

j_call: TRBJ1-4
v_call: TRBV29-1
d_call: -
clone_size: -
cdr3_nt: TGCAACCCCTTGGGGACCAATGAAAAACTGTTTTTT
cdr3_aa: CNPLGTNEKLFF

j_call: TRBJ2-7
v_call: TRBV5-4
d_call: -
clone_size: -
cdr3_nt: TGTGCCAGCAGCTTGGTCGGGAACGAGCAGTACTTC
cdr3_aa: CASSLVGNEQYF

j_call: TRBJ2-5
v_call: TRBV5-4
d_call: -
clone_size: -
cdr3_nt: TGTGCCAGCAGCCCCAGTCGGGTCTCGGAGACCCAGTACTTC
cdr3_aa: CASSPSRVSETQYF

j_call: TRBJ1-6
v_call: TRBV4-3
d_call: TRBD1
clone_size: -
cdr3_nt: TGCGCCAGCAGCCAAGATCCGGCAGGGGGCCCTTCACCCCTCCACTTT
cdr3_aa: CASSQDPAGGPSPLHF

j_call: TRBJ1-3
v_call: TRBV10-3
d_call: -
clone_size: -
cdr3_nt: TGTGCCATCAGTGGCCTCCGAAACACCATATATTTT
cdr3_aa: CAISGLRNTIYF

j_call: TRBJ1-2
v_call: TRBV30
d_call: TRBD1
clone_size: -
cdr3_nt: TGTGCCTGGAGGGGGAACCGACAGGGTGCGTCTGGCTACACCTTC
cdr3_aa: CAWRGNRQGASGYTF

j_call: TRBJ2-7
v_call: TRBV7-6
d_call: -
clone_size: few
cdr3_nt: TGTGCCAGCAGCCTTAGCCCGGACACGTCCTACGAGCAGTACTTC
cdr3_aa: CASSLSPDTSYEQYF

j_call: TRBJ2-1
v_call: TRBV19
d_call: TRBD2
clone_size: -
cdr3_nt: TGTGCCAGTCGTCCCCTAGCGGGGGCCATTAATGAGCAGTTCTTC
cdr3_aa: CASRPLAGAINEQFF

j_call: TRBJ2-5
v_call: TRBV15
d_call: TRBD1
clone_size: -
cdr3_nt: TGTGCCACCAGCAGAGCTAACTTGTGGGACAGGGCTCAAGAGACCCAGTACTTC
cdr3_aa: CATSRANLWDRAQETQYF

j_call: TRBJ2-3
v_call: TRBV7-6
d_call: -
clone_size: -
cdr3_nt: TGTGCCAGCAGCCCCCGTTTAGATGGGGGGGCCGGCACAGATACGCAGTATTTT
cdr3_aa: CASSPRLDGGAGTDTQYF

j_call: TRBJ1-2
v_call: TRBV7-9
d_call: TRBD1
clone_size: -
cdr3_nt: TGTGCCAGCAGCCCCTCGGACAGGGGAGGCTACACCTTC
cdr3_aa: CASSPSDRGGYTF

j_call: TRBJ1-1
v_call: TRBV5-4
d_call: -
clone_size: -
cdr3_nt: TGTGCCAGCAGCTTGGCGAGGGGACGGGGGAACACTGAAGCTTTCTTT
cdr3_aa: CASSLARGRGNTEAFF

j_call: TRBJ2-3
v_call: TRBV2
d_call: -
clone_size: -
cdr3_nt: TGTGCCAGCAGTGAATCTTTGGATACGCAGTATTTT
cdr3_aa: CASSESLDTQYF

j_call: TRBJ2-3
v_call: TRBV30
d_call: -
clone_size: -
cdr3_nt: TGTGCCTGGAGTCGGCATCGCACAGATACGCAGTATTTT
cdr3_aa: CAWSRHRTDTQYF

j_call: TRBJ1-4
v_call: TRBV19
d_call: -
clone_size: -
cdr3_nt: TGTGCCAGTAGCGAACTGGGCAGCGTGGAAAAACTGTTTTTT
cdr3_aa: CASSELGSVEKLFF

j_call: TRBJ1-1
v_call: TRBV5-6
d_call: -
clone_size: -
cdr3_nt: TGTGCCAGCAGTTCTGACGAGAACACTGAAGCTTTCTTT
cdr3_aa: CASSSDENTEAFF

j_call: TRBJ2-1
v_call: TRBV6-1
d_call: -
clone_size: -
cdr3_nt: TGTGCCAGCAGTGAGGGACTGAGCTCCTACAATGAGCAGTTCTTC
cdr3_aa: CASSEGLSSYNEQFF

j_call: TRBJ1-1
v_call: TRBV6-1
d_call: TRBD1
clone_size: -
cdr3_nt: TGTGCCAGCAACCGACAGGGGGGGACTGAAGCTTTCTTT
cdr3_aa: CASNRQGGTEAFF

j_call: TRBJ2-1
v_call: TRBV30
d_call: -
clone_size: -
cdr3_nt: TGTGCCTTGGGAGGGGGATTGTCAGGGCAGGGGGCGATCCGGTCCTACAATGAGCAGTTCTTC
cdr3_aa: CALGGGLSGQGAIRSYNEQFF

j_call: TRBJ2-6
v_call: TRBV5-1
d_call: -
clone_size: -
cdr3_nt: TGCGCCAGCAGCTTGACCGGGGCCAACGTCCTGACTTTC
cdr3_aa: CASSLTGANVLTF

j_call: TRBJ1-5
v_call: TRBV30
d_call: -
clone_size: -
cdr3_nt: TGTGCCTGGAGTGTCGGGTCAGGGAACCAGCCCCAGCATTTT
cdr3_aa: CAWSVGSGNQPQHF

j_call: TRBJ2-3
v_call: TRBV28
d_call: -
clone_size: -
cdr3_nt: TGTGCCAGCAGTTTCGGGACGCAGTATTTT
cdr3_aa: CASSFGTQYF

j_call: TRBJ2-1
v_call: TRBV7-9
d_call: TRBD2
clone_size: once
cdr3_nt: TGTGCCAGCAGCTCCTTGGGACTAGCGGGGGGGTGGAATGAGCAGTTCTTC
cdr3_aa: CASSSLGLAGGWNEQFF

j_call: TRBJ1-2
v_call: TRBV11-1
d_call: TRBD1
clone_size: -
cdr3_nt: TGTGCCAGCAGCTTAGAGGGACAGGGATCTTTCGTTGGCTACACCTTC
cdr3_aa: CASSLEGQGSFVGYTF

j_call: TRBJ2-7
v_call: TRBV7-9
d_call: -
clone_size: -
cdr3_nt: TGTGCCAGCAGCCCTAAGCAGTTGGGGGCCAAGGTCTACGAGCAGTACTTC
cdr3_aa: CASSPKQLGAKVYEQYF

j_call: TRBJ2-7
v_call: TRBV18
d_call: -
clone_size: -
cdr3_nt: TGTGCCAGCTCACTAGAGGGACACTTCTACGAGCAGTACTTC
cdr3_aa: CASSLEGHFYEQYF

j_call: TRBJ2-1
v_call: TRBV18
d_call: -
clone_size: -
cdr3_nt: TGTGCCAGCTCACCAAAGACAGTGGCCTACAATGAGCAGTTCTTC
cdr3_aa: CASSPKTVAYNEQFF

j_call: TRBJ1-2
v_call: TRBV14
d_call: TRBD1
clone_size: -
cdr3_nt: TGTGCCAGCAGCCCCCGACAGGGTTGGTTTGGCTACACCTTC
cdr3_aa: CASSPRQGWFGYTF

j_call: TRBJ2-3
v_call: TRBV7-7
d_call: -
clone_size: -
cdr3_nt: TGTGCCAGCAGCGCCCGGGCCACAGATACGCAGTATTTT
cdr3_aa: CASSARATDTQYF

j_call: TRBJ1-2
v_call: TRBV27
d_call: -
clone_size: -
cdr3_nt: TGTGCCAGCAGTTCGAGCTTCGGACAGAGCTATGGCTACACCTTC
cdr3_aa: CASSSSFGQSYGYTF

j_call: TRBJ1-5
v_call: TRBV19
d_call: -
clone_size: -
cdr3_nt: TGTGCCAGTAGTATAGACCAGGGCCGAAATCAGCCCCAGCATTTT
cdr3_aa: CASSIDQGRNQPQHF

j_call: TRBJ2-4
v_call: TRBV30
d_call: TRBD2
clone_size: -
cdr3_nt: TGTGCCTGGAGTCCTTCTAGCGGAGCCAAAAACATTCAGTACTTC
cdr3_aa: CAWSPSSGAKNIQYF

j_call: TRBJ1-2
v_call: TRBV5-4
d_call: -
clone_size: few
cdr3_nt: TGTGCCAGCAGCTTGGACAGCGTGGGCCGCTACACCTTC
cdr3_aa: CASSLDSVGRYTF

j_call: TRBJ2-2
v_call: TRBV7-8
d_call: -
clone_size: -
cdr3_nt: TGTGCCAGCAGCTCCAGGACTGCGAACACCGGGGAGCTGTTTTTT
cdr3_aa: CASSSRTANTGELFF

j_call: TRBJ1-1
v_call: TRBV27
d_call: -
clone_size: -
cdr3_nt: TGTGCCAGCAGGTTTGGACACAATGAAGCTTTCTTT
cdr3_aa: CASRFGHNEAFF

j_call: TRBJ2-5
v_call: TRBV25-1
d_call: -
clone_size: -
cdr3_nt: TGTGCCAGCAGTGAAGCAGGGACCCAGTACTTC
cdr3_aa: CASSEAGTQYF

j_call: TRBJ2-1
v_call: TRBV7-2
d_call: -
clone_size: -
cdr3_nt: TGTGCCAGCAGCTTAGCTGATGAGCAGTTCTTC
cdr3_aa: CASSLADEQFF

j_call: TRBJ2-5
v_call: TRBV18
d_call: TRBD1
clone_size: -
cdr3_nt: TGTGCCAGCTCACCTACCGGGACAGAAGAGACCCAGTACTTC
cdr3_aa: CASSPTGTEETQYF

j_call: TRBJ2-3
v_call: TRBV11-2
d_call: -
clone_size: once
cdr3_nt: TGTGCCAGCAGTTTACAGGGTGGCACAGATACGCAGTATTTT
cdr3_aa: CASSLQGGTDTQYF

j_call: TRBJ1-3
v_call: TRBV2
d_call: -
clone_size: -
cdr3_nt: TGTGCCAGCAGTGCTGGAGGCCCCTCTGGAAACACCATATATTTT
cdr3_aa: CASSAGGPSGNTIYF

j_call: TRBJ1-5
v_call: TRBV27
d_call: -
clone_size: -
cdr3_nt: TGTGCCAGCAGTCGGCAGACAGGAGGCAATCAGCCCCAGCATTTT
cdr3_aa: CASSRQTGGNQPQHF

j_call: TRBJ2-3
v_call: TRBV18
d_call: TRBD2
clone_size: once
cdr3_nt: TGTGCCAGCTCACTGTATCGGACTAGCGGGGGGGTCACAGATACGCAGTATTTT
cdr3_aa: CASSLYRTSGGVTDTQYF

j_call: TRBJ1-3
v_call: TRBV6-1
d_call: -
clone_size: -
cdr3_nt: TGTGCCAGCAGTGAAGCGTCCATAGGAAACACCATATATTTT
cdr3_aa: CASSEASIGNTIYF

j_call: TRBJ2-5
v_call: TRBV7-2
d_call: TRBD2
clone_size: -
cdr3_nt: TGTGCCAGCAGCGCGATGGGGCGGGGGGGCTTGGAGACCCAGTACTTC
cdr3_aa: CASSAMGRGGLETQYF

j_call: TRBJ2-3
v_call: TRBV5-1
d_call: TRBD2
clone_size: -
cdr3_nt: TGCGCCAGCAGCTTGGGCACACTAGCGGGGGGCACAGATACGCAGTATTTT
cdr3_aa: CASSLGTLAGGTDTQYF

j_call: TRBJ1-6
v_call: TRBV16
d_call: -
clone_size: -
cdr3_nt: TGTGCCAGCAGCCGCAGGGGAGAGGGGTCCTATAATTCACCCCTCCACTTT
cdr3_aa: CASSRRGEGSYNSPLHF

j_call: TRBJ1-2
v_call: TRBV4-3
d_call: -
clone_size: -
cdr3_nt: TGCGCCAGCAGCCAAGGCCTGGGTGGAACTGAGGGTGGCTACACCTTC
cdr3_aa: CASSQGLGGTEGGYTF

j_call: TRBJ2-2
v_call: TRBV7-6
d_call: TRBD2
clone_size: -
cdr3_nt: TGTGCCAGCAGCTTAGTCTCGGCTAGCGGGGGTCGCGTGGAGCTGTTTTTT
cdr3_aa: CASSLVSASGGRVELFF

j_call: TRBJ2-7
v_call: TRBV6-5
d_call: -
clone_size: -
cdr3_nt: TGTGCCAGCCATCGACAAGCGGTTCCCTACGAGCAGTACTTC
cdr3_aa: CASHRQAVPYEQYF

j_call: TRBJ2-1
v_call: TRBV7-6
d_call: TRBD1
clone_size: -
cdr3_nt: TGTGCCAGCAGCTGGGGACAGGAGAACAATGAGCAGTTCTTC
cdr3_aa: CASSWGQENNEQFF

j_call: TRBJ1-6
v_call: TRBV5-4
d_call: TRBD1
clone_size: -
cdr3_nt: TGTGCCAGCAGCTATACAGGGGTTTCTAATTCACCCCTCCACTTT
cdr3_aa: CASSYTGVSNSPLHF

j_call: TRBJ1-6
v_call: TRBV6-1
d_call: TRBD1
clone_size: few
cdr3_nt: TGTGCCAGCAGTGACCTGGACAGGGGATATAATTCACCCCTCCACTTT
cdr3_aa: CASSDLDRGYNSPLHF